The sequence of this T cell receptor beta chain was determined in a study of vaccination effects on CD4 cells after COVID-19. This table comes from immunoSEQ multiplex PCR, and its TCRdb copy is limited to in-frame clones, with some not included. The sample holds more than 50,000 clones, roughly 81% seen once. Sequencing followed a ViraFEST assay step that expanded antigen-specific CD4+ T cells with viral peptide pools. Upon completion of about eleven days in culture, CD4+ T cells were isolated. On this clone itself: The antigen is unknown.

Germline lookup yields CDR1 ENHRY and CDR2 SYGVKD. CDR3 length: 18 amino acids. J lost 7 bases, V lost 2 bases, and 15 bases had no gene match. The starting material was CD4+ T cells from PBMCs cultured with HCoV-229E spike peptides, obtained before COVID-19 vaccination. The rearrangement links TRBV10-3 to TRBJ2-1; 9 bases map to TRBD2. The TCR sequence derives from a human donor who received a COVID-19 vaccine. This CDR3 reads CAISEGLAGAPSGNEQFF. The CDR3 DNA sequence: TGTGCCATCAGTGAGGGGTTAGCGGGGGCCCCCAGTGGGAATGAGCAGTTCTTC.